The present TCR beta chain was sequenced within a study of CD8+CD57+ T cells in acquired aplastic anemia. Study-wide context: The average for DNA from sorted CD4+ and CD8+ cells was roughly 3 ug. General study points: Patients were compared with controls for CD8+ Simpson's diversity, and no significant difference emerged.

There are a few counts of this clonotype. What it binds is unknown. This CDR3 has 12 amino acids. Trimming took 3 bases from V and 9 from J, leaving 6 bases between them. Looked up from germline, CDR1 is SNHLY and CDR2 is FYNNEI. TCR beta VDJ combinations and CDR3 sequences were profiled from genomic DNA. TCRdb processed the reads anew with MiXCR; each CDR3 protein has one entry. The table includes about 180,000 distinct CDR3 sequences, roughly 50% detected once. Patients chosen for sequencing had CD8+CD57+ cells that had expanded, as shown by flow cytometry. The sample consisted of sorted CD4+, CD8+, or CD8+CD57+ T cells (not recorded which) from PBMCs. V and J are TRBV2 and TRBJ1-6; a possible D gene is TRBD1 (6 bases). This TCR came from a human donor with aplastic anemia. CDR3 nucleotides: TGTGCCAGCAGTGACAGGGGTTCACCCCTCCACTTT. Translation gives CASSDRGSPLHF.